This note documents a single T cell receptor (beta chain) sequence. The data were obtained in a study of blood T cell repertoires in COVID-19. Overall study: Some COVID-19 samples were acute and others convalescent; all came from the United States, Italy and Spain. PBMCs, B-cell-depleted T cells, or T cells provided the cDNA or gDNA that made up the material.

The CDR3 loop spans 16 amino acids. Unmatched junction bases numbered 2, after V lost 3 bases and J lost 1 base. The V gene's germline CDR1 is LNHDA and CDR2 SQIVND (reference sequence). Per the authors' pipeline: Estimates of nucleated cell counts were drawn from the amplification of reference gene primers. TCRdb keeps only in-frame clones here, not all; method: immunoSEQ multiplex PCR. V and J calls and clone size are copied from that table; D and trimming were computed from the DNA. The profile shows some 97,000 clones, 70% to 80% of them singletons. The sequence came from a man between 65 and 79 years old with active or convalescent COVID-19. The sample taken for sequencing was peripheral blood. This chain joins TRBV19 and TRBJ2-2; the match to TRBD2 covers 10 bases. CDR3 sequence reads: CASSIRTSGNTGELFF. CDR3 coding DNA: TGTGCCAGTAGTATCAGGACTAGCGGGAACACCGGGGAGCTGTTTTTT. Drawing the rest from reference TRBV19 and TRBJ2-2, the complete variable domain is DGGITQSPKYLFRKEGQNVTLSCEQNLNHDAMYWYRQDPGQGLRLIYYSQIVNDFQKGDIAEGYSVSREKKESFPLTVTSAQKNPTAFYLCASSIRTSGNTGELFFGEGSRLTVL.